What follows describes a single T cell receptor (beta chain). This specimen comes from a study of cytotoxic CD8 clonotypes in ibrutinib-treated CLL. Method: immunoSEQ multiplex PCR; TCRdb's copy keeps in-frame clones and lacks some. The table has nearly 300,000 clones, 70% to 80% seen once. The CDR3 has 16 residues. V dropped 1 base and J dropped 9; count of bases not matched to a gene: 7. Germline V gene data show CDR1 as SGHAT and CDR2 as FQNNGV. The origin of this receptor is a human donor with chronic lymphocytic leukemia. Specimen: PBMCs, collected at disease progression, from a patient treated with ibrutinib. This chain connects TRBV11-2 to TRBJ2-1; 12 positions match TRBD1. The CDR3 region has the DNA TGTGCCAGCAGCTTAGTTGGGACAGGGGGCCTGAGTGAGCAGTTCTTC. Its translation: CASSLVGTGGLSEQFF.